The 30 T cell receptor beta chains in this list originate from one sample, sequenced in a study of T cell changes during pregnancy in multiple sclerosis. Some clones are missing from TCRdb's copy, which holds only in-frame ones; the method was immunoSEQ multiplex PCR. The data hold tens of thousands of clones, with under 95% observed a single time. Specimen: CD8+ T cells from peripheral blood mononuclear cells, collected in the second trimester of pregnancy. These receptors were taken from a female donor with multiple sclerosis, enrolled in a pregnancy study.

The V call is TRBV7-3, the J call TRBJ2-2; tentative D call: TRBD1 (6 bases). The germline V gene has CDR1 SGHTA and CDR2 FQGTGA. The CDR3 runs to 16 residues. V shed 2 bases and J shed 4 bases, with 14 bases lying between them. As DNA, the CDR3 is TGTGCCAGCAGCTTAGTTGGGGGCGAATTCACCGGGGAGCTGTTTTTT. Encoded protein: CASSLVGGEFTGELFF.

The V call is TRBV2, the J call TRBJ2-7; a possible D gene is TRBD2 (5 bases). Germline CDR1 SNHLY, CDR2 FYNNEI. CDR3 length: 14 residues. The V and J ends lost 2 bases and 3 bases respectively, with 11 bases between them. As DNA, the CDR3 is TGTGCCAGCAGTGAATCGAGGGTCGGCTACGAGCAGTACTTC. Translated: CASSESRVGYEQYF. The full variable domain, rest sourced from reference TRBV2 and TRBJ2-7, is EPEVTQTPSHQVTQMGQEVILRCVPISNHLYFYWYRQILGQKVEFLVSFYNNEISEKSEIFDDQFSVERPDGSNFTLKIRSTKLEDSAMYFCASSESRVGYEQYFGPGTRLTVT.

This sequence joins TRBV5-4 and TRBJ2-2, with D perhaps matching TRBD1 (8 bases). The CDR3 covers 16 residues. Trimming removed 0 bases at V and 7 bases at J, with 16 bases between. Germline V CDR1 and CDR2: SGHNT, YYREEE (reference sequence). The CDR3 coding sequence is TGTGCCAGCAGCTTGGACAGGGGGGGATTGAACGGGGAGCTGTTTTTT. Residues: CASSLDRGGLNGELFF. The whole variable domain, filled in from reference TRBV5-4 and TRBJ2-2, reads ETGVTQSPTHLIKTRGQQVTLRCSSQSGHNTVSWYQQALGQGPQFIFQYYREEENGRGNFPPRFSGLQFPNYSSELNVNALELDDSALYLCASSLDRGGLNGELFFGEGSRLTVL.

The J gene is TRBJ2-5, the V gene TRBV5-5, with a tentative D call TRBD1 (6 bases). V lost 0 bases, J lost 1 base, and 7 bases lay in between. CDR1 and CDR2 (germline): SGHKS, YYEKEE (reference sequence). The length of the CDR3 is 14 residues. In DNA, the CDR3 is TGTGCCAGCAGCTTGGGAGGGGGCCAAGAGACCCAGTACTTC. Protein product: CASSLGGGQETQYF.

This clone appeared a few times. The chain recombines TRBV6-5 with TRBJ1-1; 7 bases match TRBD1. V lost 6 bases to trimming and J lost 8 bases; unmatched junction nucleotides: 6. The CDR3 consists of 12 residues. Germline CDR1 MNHEY, CDR2 SVGAGI. CDR3 loop: CASSPGQNEAFF. CDR3 coding DNA: TGTGCCAGCAGCCCGGGACAGAACGAAGCTTTCTTT.

This chain connects TRBV5-5 to TRBJ2-7; D might be TRBD1 (6 bases). There are 15 residues in the CDR3. Germline lookup yields CDR1 SGHKS and CDR2 YYEKEE (reference sequence). The V end lost 0 bases, the J end lost 0 bases, and 10 bases lay between the germline ends. Written as DNA, the CDR3 is TGTGCCAGCAGCTTGGGCTGGACAGACTCCTACGAGCAGTACTTC. This codes for CASSLGWTDSYEQYF.

This chain joins TRBV18 and TRBJ1-5; D perhaps matches TRBD1 (5 bases). This CDR3 has 19 amino acids. Germline-derived CDR1 and CDR2 are KGHSH and LQKENI. Trimming left V 3 bases short and J 0 bases short, with 21 bases between. The CDR3 sequence: CASSPATLNRHLSNQPQHF. CDR3 in DNA: TGTGCCAGCTCACCCGCGACCCTTAACAGGCATCTTAGCAATCAGCCCCAGCATTTT.

The chain links TRBV7-9 to TRBJ1-4; D is undetermined. Trimming shortened V by 5 bases and J by 3 bases, and 19 bases separated the two germline ends. CDR1 is SEHNR, CDR2 FQNEAQ, per germline (reference sequence). The CDR3 runs 17 residues. The CDR3: CASSPPIFSPANEKLFF. CDR3 bases: TGTGCCAGCAGCCCCCCGATTTTTTCCCCGGCTAATGAAAAACTGTTTTTT.

The J gene is TRBJ2-5, the V gene TRBV7-8; 9 positions match TRBD2. V was clipped by 5 bases and J by 2 bases; unmatched bases: 6. This CDR3 is 15 amino acids long. Germline assignment: CDR1 SGHVS and CDR2 FQNEAQ. This CDR3 is CASSRIAGVQETQYF. For the CDR3, the DNA is TGTGCCAGCAGCAGAATAGCGGGGGTTCAAGAGACCCAGTACTTC.

The V call is TRBV6-4, the J call TRBJ2-3; 7 bases map to TRBD1. Germline loops: CDR1 MRHNA, CDR2 SNTAGT. Trimming removed 4 bases from V and 4 bases from J; junction bases left unmatched: 2. The length of the CDR3 is 13 residues. CDR3 region: CASSAQGADTQYF. Here the CDR3 DNA reads TGTGCCAGCAGTGCCCAGGGGGCAGATACGCAGTATTTT.

The chain links TRBV6-6 to TRBJ1-1, with D perhaps TRBD1 (6 bases). The CDR3 has 16 residues. V dropped 2 bases and J dropped 5 bases, with 18 bases sitting between them. Germline CDR1 and CDR2: MNHNY and SVGAGI (reference sequence). The CDR3 nucleotides read TGTGCCAGCAGTTACGGAATACAGGGTGAGGGGACTGAAGCTTTCTTT. Its translation: CASSYGIQGEGTEAFF.

The gene calls are TRBV27 and TRBJ2-1; a weak D match, TRBD1 (5 bases). Trimming took off 2 bases at V and 8 bases at J, with 19 bases between the two ends. Germline V CDR1 and CDR2: MNHEY, SMNVEV (reference sequence). The CDR3 extends over 16 amino acids. The CDR3 spells CASSLVAGNRIDEQFF. The CDR3 region has the DNA TGTGCCAGCAGTTTAGTGGCAGGGAACCGAATCGATGAGCAGTTCTTC.

This rearrangement joins TRBV19 to TRBJ1-4; D is unclear. CDR1 and CDR2 (germline): LNHDA, SQIVND (reference sequence). The V end lost 6 bases, the J end lost 4 bases, and 9 bases lay between the germline ends. The CDR3 is 13 residues long. CDR3 in DNA: TGTGCCAGTAGACCAAGAGGTAATGAAAAACTGTTTTTT. As protein: CASRPRGNEKLFF.

The chain joins TRBV12-5 to TRBJ1-2; TRBD1 matches at 7 bases. With 5 bases clipped from V and 6 bases from J, the junction kept 6 bases outside the gene matches. CDR3 length: 13 residues. Germline V lookup: CDR1 LGHNT, CDR2 FRNRAP. CDR3 nucleotides: TGTGCTAGTGGTCCCCAGGGGGGACATGGCTACACCTTC. This codes for CASGPQGGHGYTF. The variable domain in full, completed from reference TRBV12-5 and TRBJ1-2, reads DARVTQTPRHKVTEMGQEVTMRCQPILGHNTVFWYRQTMMQGLELLAYFRNRAPLDDSGMPKDRFSAEMPDATLATLKIQPSEPRDSAVYFCASGPQGGHGYTFGSGTRLTVV.

The count of this clone is one. The chain links TRBV13 to TRBJ2-1; 9 positions agree with TRBD1. The V and J ends lost 7 bases and 6 bases, in that order; junction bases with no gene match: 10. CDR1 is PRHDT and CDR2 is FYEKMQ in the germline V gene (reference sequence). This CDR3 has 15 residues. CDR3 in amino acids: CASNFPGTGTNEQFF. The CDR3 DNA reads TGTGCCAGCAACTTTCCCGGGACAGGGACCAATGAGCAGTTCTTC.

The J gene is TRBJ2-3, the V gene TRBV12-5; a possible D gene is TRBD2 (5 bases). V lost 6 bases and J lost 2, with 15 bases in between. Germline V gene lookup returns CDR1 LGHNT and CDR2 FRNRAP. This CDR3 is built from 15 residues. The CDR3 nucleotides read TGTGCTAGTGGCCCTCCGGGGTTGAACACAGATACGCAGTATTTT. Translation gives CASGPPGLNTDTQYF.

This clone was observed a handful of times. The chain employs TRBV4-2 and TRBJ1-1, with no clear D. Trimming took 0 bases from V and 4 from J, leaving 12 bases between them. The germline gives CDR1 LGHNA, CDR2 YNFKEQ. This CDR3 has 15 amino acids. CDR3 sequence reads: CASSQDDWEGTEAFF. CDR3 DNA sequence: TGTGCCAGCAGCCAAGACGATTGGGAGGGCACTGAAGCTTTCTTT.

This clone is a singleton in its sample. This chain connects TRBV5-1 to TRBJ2-7; the D is unclear. V was pared by 2 bases and J by 2 bases, with 11 bases between. Germline V CDR1 and CDR2: SGHRS, YFSETQ. The CDR3 is 14 amino acids. This CDR3 is CASSFYSLPYEQYF. Written as DNA, the CDR3 is TGCGCCAGCAGCTTTTACTCGTTGCCCTACGAGCAGTACTTC.

V is TRBV5-3 and J is TRBJ1-1; no definite D call. TRBV5-3 has ORF status, its function being uncertain. Trimming left V 0 bases short and J 2 bases short, with 11 bases between. The CDR3 extends over 15 amino acids. The CDR3 region has the DNA TGTGCCAGAAGCTTGGTTCTGAGGGTCAACACTGAAGCTTTCTTT. This translates into CARSLVLRVNTEAFF.

V gene TRBV19 combines with J gene TRBJ2-7, with a weak D call TRBD2 (5 bases). V was cut by 5 bases and J by 2 bases, with 7 bases left in between. In germline, CDR1 is LNHDA, CDR2 SQIVND (reference sequence). This CDR3 contains 12 residues. The CDR3 nucleotides read TGTGCCAGTAGTCCCGGGGCCTACGAGCAGTACTTC. This translates into CASSPGAYEQYF.

The chain joins TRBV6-5 to TRBJ2-5, with a tentative D call TRBD1 (5 bases). Trimming took 6 bases from V and 4 from J, leaving 9 bases between them. Germline-derived CDR1 and CDR2 are MNHEY and SVGAGI. CDR3 size: 12 residues. The CDR3 DNA reads TGTGCCAGCAGCGACAGTTCAGAGACCCAGTACTTC. Encoded protein: CASSDSSETQYF.

The V call is TRBV7-6, the J call TRBJ2-3; D possibly corresponds to TRBD2 (6 bases). Trimming stripped 3 bases from V and 3 bases from J, with 10 bases between. The CDR3 loop spans 14 amino acids. Germline loops: CDR1 SGHVS, CDR2 FNYEAQ. Here the CDR3 reads CASSFTGETDTQYF. The CDR3 DNA reads TGTGCCAGCAGCTTTACGGGGGAAACAGATACGCAGTATTTT.

This clone came up once. The V gene is TRBV6-5, the J gene TRBJ2-7; TRBD1 matches at 7 bases. The CDR3 loop spans 14 amino acids. V dropped 4 bases and J dropped 3; count of bases not matched to a gene: 6. CDR1 and CDR2 (germline): MNHEY, SVGAGI. The CDR3 DNA reads as TGTGCCAGCAGTTCCACAGGGGCGGGCTACGAGCAGTACTTC. Its protein is CASSSTGAGYEQYF.

The chain recombines TRBV7-2 with TRBJ1-5; TRBD1 is a possible D gene (5 bases). The V end was cut by 3 bases, the J end by 0 bases, with 18 bases between. The CDR3 loop spans 18 amino acids. The germline gives CDR1 SGHTA, CDR2 FQGNSA. The CDR3 DNA reads TGTGCCAGCAGCTTGGAAACCCCCGACAGTTATAGCAATCAGCCCCAGCATTTT. Its protein is CASSLETPDSYSNQPQHF.

This clone was found a few times. The chain is built from TRBV19 and TRBJ1-5, with no clear D. Trimming left V 11 bases short and J 7 bases short, with 12 bases between. CDR1 is LNHDA, CDR2 SQIVND, per germline (reference sequence). The CDR3 is made up of 11 amino acids. CDR3 sequence: CAPGGYQPQHF. CDR3 nucleotides: TGTGCCCCAGGAGGGTACCAGCCCCAGCATTTT.

This clone was observed once. The chain recombines TRBV19 with TRBJ2-7; 9 bases fit TRBD1. The CDR3 spans 14 residues. V shed 5 bases and J 2 bases; nucleotides not matched to a gene: 4. The germline gives CDR1 LNHDA, CDR2 SQIVND (reference sequence). The CDR3: CASSVTGGAYEQYF. DNA of the CDR3: TGTGCCAGTAGTGTGACAGGGGGGGCCTACGAGCAGTACTTC.

The chain links TRBV13 to TRBJ2-5; TRBD1 aligns across 9 bases. The DNA end lines up better with TRBJ2-7; the J call may be wrong. The V gene's germline CDR1 is PRHDT and CDR2 FYEKMQ (reference sequence). The CDR3 is 16 residues long. The CDR3 DNA reads as TGTGCCAGCAGCTTAAGACGGACAGGGGCCTCCTACGAGCAGTACTTC. Its protein product is CASSLRRTGASYEQYF.

The V call is TRBV27, the J call TRBJ1-1, with D tentatively TRBD1 (5 bases). V was pared by 2 bases and J by 4 bases, with 8 bases between. Looked up from germline, CDR1 is MNHEY and CDR2 is SMNVEV (reference sequence). This CDR3 comprises 13 residues. For the CDR3, the DNA is TGTGCCAGCAGTTTAAACGGGGGCACTGAAGCTTTCTTT. It specifies CASSLNGGTEAFF.

V and J are TRBV5-1 and TRBJ2-5; perhaps TRBD1 as D (6 bases). Germline CDR1 SGHRS, CDR2 YFSETQ. CDR3 length: 15 amino acids. V shed 3 bases and J shed 7 bases, with 19 bases lying between them. Written as DNA, the CDR3 is TGCGCCAGCAGCTCCCGGGACACACTAAGACGGACCCAGTACTTC. Translating it yields CASSSRDTLRRTQYF.

V usage is TRBV9 and J usage is TRBJ1-1; no firm D call. Trimming removed 0 bases at V and 1 base at J, with 10 bases between. Germline V lookup: CDR1 SGDLS, CDR2 YYNGEE. The CDR3 extends over 15 amino acids. CDR3 sequence: CASSVAYRGNTEAFF. In DNA form, the CDR3 reads TGTGCCAGCAGCGTAGCTTATCGGGGGAACACTGAAGCTTTCTTT.